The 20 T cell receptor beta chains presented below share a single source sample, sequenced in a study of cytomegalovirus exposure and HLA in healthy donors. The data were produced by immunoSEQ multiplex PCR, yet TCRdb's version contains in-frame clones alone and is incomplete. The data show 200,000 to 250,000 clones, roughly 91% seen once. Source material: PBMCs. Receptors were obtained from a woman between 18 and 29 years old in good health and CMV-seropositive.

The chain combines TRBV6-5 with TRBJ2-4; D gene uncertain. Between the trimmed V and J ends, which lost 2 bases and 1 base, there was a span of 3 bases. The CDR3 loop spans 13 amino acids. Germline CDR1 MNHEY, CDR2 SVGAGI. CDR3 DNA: TGTGCCAGCAGTTACGGCGCCAAAAACATTCAGTACTTC. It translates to CASSYGAKNIQYF.

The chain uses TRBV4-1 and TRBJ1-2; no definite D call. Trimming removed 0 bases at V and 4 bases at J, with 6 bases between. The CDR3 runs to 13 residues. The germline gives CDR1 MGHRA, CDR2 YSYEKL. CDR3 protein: CASSQELSYGYTF. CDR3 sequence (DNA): TGCGCCAGCAGCCAAGAACTCTCCTATGGCTACACCTTC.

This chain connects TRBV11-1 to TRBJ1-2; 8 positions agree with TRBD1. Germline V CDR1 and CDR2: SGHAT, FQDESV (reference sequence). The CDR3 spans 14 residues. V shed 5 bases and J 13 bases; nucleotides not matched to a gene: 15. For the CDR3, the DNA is TGTGCCAGCAGCCCACCGGGACAGGCTTTCGGGGTCACCTTC. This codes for CASSPPGQAFGVTF.

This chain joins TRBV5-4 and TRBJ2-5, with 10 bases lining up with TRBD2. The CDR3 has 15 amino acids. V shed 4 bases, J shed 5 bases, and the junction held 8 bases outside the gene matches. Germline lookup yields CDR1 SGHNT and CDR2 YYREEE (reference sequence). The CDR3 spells CASSTRTSGRETQYF. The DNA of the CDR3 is TGTGCCAGCAGCACCCGGACTAGCGGTCGGGAGACCCAGTACTTC.

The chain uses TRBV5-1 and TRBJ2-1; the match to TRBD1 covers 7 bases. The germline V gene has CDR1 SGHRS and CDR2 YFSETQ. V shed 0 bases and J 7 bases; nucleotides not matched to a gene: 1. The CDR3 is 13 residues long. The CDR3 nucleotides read TGCGCCAGCAGCTTGGAGGGGGCTAATGAGCAGTTCTTC. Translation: CASSLEGANEQFF.

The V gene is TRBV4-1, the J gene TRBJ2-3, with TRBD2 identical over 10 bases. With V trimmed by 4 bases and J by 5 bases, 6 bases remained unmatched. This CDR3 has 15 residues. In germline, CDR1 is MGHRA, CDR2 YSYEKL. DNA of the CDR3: TGCGCCAGCAGCCCCCTAGCGGGAGCGGGAGATACGCAGTATTTT. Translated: CASSPLAGAGDTQYF.

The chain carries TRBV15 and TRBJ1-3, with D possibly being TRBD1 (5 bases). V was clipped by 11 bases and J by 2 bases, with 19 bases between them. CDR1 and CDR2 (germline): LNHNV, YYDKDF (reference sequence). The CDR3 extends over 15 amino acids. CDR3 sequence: CAASESRATGNTIYF. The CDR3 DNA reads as TGTGCCGCCTCAGAGTCCAGGGCTACTGGAAACACCATATATTTT. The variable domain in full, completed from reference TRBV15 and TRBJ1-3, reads DAMVIQNPRYQVTQFGKPVTLSCSQTLNHNVMYWYQQKSSQAPKLLFHYYDKDFNNEADTPDNFQSRRPNTSFCFLDIRSPGLGDTAMYLCAASESRATGNTIYFGEGSWLTVV.

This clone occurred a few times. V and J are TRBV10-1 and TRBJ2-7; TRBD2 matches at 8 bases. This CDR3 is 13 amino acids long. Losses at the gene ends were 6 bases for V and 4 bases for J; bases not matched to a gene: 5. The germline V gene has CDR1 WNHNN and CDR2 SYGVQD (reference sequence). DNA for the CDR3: TGCGCCAGCAGCTCGGGACTAGGTTACGAGCAGTACTTC. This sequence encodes CASSSGLGYEQYF.

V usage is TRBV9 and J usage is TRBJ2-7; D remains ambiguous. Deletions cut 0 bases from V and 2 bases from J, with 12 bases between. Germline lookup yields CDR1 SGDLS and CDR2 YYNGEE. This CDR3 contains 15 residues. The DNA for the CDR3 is TGTGCCAGCAGCGTAGGATCAGGTACCACCTACGAGCAGTACTTC. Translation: CASSVGSGTTYEQYF.

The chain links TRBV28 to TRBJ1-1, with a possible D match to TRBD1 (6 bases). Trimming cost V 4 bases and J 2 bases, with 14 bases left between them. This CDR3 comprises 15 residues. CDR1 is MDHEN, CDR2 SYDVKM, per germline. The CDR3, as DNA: TGTGCCAGCAGTTCCCCCGGGGGGCCCAACACTGAAGCTTTCTTT. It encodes CASSSPGGPNTEAFF.

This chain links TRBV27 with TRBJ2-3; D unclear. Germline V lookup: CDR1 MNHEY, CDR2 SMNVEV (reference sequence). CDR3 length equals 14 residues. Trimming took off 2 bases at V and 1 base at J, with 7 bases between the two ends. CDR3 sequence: CASSLLPGTDTQYF. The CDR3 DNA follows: TGTGCCAGCAGTTTACTTCCTGGCACAGATACGCAGTATTTT.

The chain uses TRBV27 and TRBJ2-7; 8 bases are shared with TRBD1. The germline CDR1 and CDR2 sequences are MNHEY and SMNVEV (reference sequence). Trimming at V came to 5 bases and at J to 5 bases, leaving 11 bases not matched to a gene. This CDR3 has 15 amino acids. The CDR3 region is CASSETPGQVNEQYF. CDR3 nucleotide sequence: TGTGCCAGCAGTGAAACCCCGGGACAGGTGAACGAGCAGTACTTC.

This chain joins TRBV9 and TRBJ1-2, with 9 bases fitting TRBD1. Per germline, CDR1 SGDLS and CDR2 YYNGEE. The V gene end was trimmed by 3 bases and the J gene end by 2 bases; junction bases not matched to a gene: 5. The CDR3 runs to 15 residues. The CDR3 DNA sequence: TGTGCCAGCAGCGACCTAGGGACAGGGAACTATGGCTACACCTTC. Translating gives CASSDLGTGNYGYTF.

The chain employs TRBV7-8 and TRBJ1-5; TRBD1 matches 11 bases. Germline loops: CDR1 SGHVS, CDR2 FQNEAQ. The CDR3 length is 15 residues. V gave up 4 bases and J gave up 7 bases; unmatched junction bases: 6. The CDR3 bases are TGTGCCAGCAGCTCTTCTGGGACAGGGGGACAGCCCCAGCATTTT. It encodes CASSSSGTGGQPQHF. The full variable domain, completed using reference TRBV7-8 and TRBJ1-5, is GAGVSQSPRYKVAKRGQDVALRCDPISGHVSLFWYQQALGQGPEFLTYFQNEAQLDKSGLPSDRFFAERPEGSVSTLKIQRTQQEDSAVYLCASSSSGTGGQPQHFGDGTRLSIL.

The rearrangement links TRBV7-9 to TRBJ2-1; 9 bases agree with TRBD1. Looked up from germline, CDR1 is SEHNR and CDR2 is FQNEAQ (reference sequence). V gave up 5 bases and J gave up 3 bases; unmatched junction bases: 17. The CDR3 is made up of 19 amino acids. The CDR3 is CASSNTQGATSLLYNEQFF. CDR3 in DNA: TGTGCCAGCAGCAATACACAGGGGGCTACCTCCCTCCTCTACAATGAGCAGTTCTTC. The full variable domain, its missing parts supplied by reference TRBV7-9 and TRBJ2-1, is DTGVSQNPRHKITKRGQNVTFRCDPISEHNRLYWYRQTLGQGPEFLTYFQNEAQLEKSRLLSDRFSAERPKGSFSTLEIQRTEQGDSAMYLCASSNTQGATSLLYNEQFFGPGTRLTVL.

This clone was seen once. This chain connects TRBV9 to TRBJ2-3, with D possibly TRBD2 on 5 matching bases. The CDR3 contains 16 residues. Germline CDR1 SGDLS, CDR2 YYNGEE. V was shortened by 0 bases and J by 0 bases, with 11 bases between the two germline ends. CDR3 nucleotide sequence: TGTGCCAGCAGCGTAGGGCAGCGGACTAGCACAGATACGCAGTATTTT. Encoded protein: CASSVGQRTSTDTQYF.

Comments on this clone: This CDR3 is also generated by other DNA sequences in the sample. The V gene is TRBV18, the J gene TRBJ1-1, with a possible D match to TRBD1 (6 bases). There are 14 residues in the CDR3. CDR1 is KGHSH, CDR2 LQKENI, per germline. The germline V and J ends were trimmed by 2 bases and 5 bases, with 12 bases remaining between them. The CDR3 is CASSPTTGGTEAFF. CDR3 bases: TGTGCCAGCTCACCAACGACAGGAGGTACTGAAGCTTTCTTT.

The CDR3 sequence is CASSRGVISYNEQFF. As DNA, the CDR3 is TGTGCCAGCTCGCGCGGAGTCATCTCCTACAATGAGCAGTTCTTC. This rearrangement joins TRBV18 to TRBJ2-1, with no clear D. V was pared by 6 bases and J by 0 bases, with 12 bases between. CDR1 and CDR2 (germline): KGHSH, LQKENI. The CDR3 covers 15 residues.

CDR3 sequence reads: CATSRDSDSSYEQYF. The CDR3 nucleotides are TGTGCCACCAGCAGAGATAGTGACAGCTCCTACGAGCAGTACTTC. This sequence joins TRBV15 and TRBJ2-7, with D perhaps TRBD1 (5 bases). CDR1 is LNHNV and CDR2 is YYDKDF in the germline V gene (reference sequence). V was clipped by 0 bases and J by 0 bases, with 9 bases between them. The CDR3 extends over 15 amino acids. The complete variable domain, with remaining parts taken from reference TRBV15 and TRBJ2-7, reads DAMVIQNPRYQVTQFGKPVTLSCSQTLNHNVMYWYQQKSSQAPKLLFHYYDKDFNNEADTPDNFQSRRPNTSFCFLDIRSPGLGDTAMYLCATSRDSDSSYEQYFGPGTRLTVT.

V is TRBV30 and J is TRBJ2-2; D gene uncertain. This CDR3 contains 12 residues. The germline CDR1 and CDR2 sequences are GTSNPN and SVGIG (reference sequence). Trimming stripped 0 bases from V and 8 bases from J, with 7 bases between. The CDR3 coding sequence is TGTGCCTGGAGTGTGAGGTTAGGGGAGCTGTTTTTT. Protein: CAWSVRLGELFF.